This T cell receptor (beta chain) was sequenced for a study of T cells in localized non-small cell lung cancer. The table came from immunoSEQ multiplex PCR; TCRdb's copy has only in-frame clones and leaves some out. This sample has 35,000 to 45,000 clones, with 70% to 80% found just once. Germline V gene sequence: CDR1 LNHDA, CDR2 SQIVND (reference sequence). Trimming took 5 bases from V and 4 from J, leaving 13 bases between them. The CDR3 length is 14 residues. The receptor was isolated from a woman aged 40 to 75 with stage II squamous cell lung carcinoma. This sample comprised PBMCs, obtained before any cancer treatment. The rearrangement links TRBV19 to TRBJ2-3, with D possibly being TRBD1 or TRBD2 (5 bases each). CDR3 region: CASSPSGSSDTQYF. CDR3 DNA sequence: TGTGCCAGTAGTCCGTCAGGGAGCTCAGATACGCAGTATTTT.